These T cell receptor beta chains were read from a single sample in a study of blood T cell repertoires in COVID-19. Only in-frame clones appear in the TCRdb table, and some are missing; sequencing was by immunoSEQ multiplex PCR. The sample holds approximately 250,000 clones, approximately 87% seen once. Sequencing was carried out using peripheral blood. The receptor source for this set is a man between 60 and 75 years old who had recovered from COVID-19. CDR3s include the opening cysteine and the closing phenylalanine or tryptophan. Each record gives: clone size, D gene, V gene, J gene, CDR3 DNA, CDR3 protein. D genes are given only for firm matches. Expanded clones get a size class; other rows say once, few or many, or leave the size out.

>NA|TRBD1|TRBV28|TRBJ1-4
TGTGCCAGCAGTACCGCCGGGACAGGGGGTAATGAAAAACTGTTTTTT
CASSTAGTGGNEKLFF
>NA|NA|TRBV5-4|TRBJ2-2
TGTGCCAGCAGCCCCGGCGGCGCCCTCGCGAACACCGGGGAGCTGTTTTTT
CASSPGGALANTGELFF
>NA|NA|TRBV7-3|TRBJ2-1
TGTGCCAGCAGCGCAGGGGTGGGCTACAATGAGCAGTTCTTC
CASSAGVGYNEQFF
>NA|NA|TRBV29-1|TRBJ2-3
TGCAGCGTCAAGACTCCAGGGGTTGGCACAGATACGCAGTATTTT
CSVKTPGVGTDTQYF
>once|TRBD1|TRBV7-2|TRBJ2-3
TGTGCCAGCAGCTTATCCGGGACAGGGGGCACAGATACGCAGTATTTT
CASSLSGTGGTDTQYF
>NA|TRBD1|TRBV3-1/TRBV3-2|TRBJ1-2
TGTGCCAGCAGCCAAGTTGGGACAGTGAACTATGGCTACACCTTC
CASSQVGTVNYGYTF
>NA|NA|TRBV7-9|TRBJ1-1
TGTGCCAGCAGCAGGCGGGGGAACACTGAAGCTTTCTTT
CASSRRGNTEAFF
>NA|TRBD2|TRBV6-6|TRBJ2-7
TGTGCCAGCAGTTCGGTAGCGGGAGGGCCCCACGAGCAGTACTTC
CASSSVAGGPHEQYF
>NA|NA|TRBV29-1|TRBJ2-7
TGCAGCGTTGAAGCCTACTACGAGCAGTACTTC
CSVEAYYEQYF
>once|NA|TRBV5-6|TRBJ2-7
TGTGCCAGCAGCAACACCGTAGGGGGGGCATACGAGCAGTACTTC
CASSNTVGGAYEQYF
>NA|TRBD1|TRBV29-1|TRBJ2-2
TGCAGCGTTGCGGTGACAGGGGGCAAGGGGGAGCTGTTTTTT
CSVAVTGGKGELFF
>NA|NA|TRBV6-1|TRBJ1-4
TGTGCCAGCAGTGAAGTGTCAGGGGTGTCTAATGAAAAACTGTTTTTT
CASSEVSGVSNEKLFF
>NA|NA|TRBV9|TRBJ2-2
TGTGCCAGCAGCGTAAGGTCAGGATTTTTGGGGGGAATGAACACCGGGGAGCTGTTTTTT
CASSVRSGFLGGMNTGELFF
>NA|TRBD1|TRBV5-8|TRBJ2-1
TGTGCCAGCAGCTTGGCGGGACAGGGCTTCAATGAGCAGTTCTTC
CASSLAGQGFNEQFF
>NA|NA|TRBV5-4|TRBJ2-7
TGTGCCAGCAGCTTGGTTCAGGGACTCTCCTACGAGCAGTACTTC
CASSLVQGLSYEQYF
>NA|NA|TRBV2|TRBJ1-3
TGTGCCAGCAGGGAACAGGGTCATTCTGGAAACACCATATATTTT
CASREQGHSGNTIYF
>NA|TRBD2|TRBV27|TRBJ2-1
TGTGCCAGCAGTTCCACTAGCGGGAGGGCGCATGAGCAGTTCTTC
CASSSTSGRAHEQFF
>NA|NA|TRBV19|TRBJ1-1
TGTGCCAGTAGTATCCGGGGTCTCCCGAACACTGAAGCTTTCTTT
CASSIRGLPNTEAFF
>NA|TRBD1|TRBV30|TRBJ1-3
TGTGCCTGGAGTGGTGGGACAGCCAGCTCTGGAAACACCATATATTTT
CAWSGGTASSGNTIYF
>NA|TRBD2|TRBV6-2/TRBV6-3|TRBJ2-1
TGTGCCAGCAGTTATCGTCCCGGGACTAGCGGGAGGACCGCGAAAAGCGAGCAGTTCTTC
CASSYRPGTSGRTAKSEQFF
>NA|NA|TRBV25-1|TRBJ1-4
TGTGCCAGCAGCGAACCGGGACAACCTAGTGAAAAACTGTTTTTT
CASSEPGQPSEKLFF
>NA|NA|TRBV6-5|TRBJ1-1
TGTGCCAGCAATCCGCCGGTGACTGAAGCTTTCTTT
CASNPPVTEAFF
>NA|NA|TRBV6-5|TRBJ1-3
TGTGCCAGCGGGAGGGAGGGTACCGGAAACACCATATATTTT
CASGREGTGNTIYF
>NA|TRBD1|TRBV5-1|TRBJ1-2
TGCGCCAGCAGCCAATCCGGGACAGGGGTTTATGGCTACACCTTC
CASSQSGTGVYGYTF
>NA|NA|TRBV27|TRBJ1-2
TGTGCCAGCAGTGCCACAGGGACCGGCTACACCTTC
CASSATGTGYTF